This T cell receptor (beta chain) was sequenced for a study of vaccination and CD4 T cells after COVID-19. As for the study in general: SARS-CoV-2, HCoV-NL63, HCoV-OC43 and HCoV-229E supplied the overlapping spike peptides used to stimulate cells.

Germline V gives CDR1 SGHTA, CDR2 FQGNSA. There are 13 residues in the CDR3. Trimming took off 5 bases at V and 2 bases at J, with 9 bases between the two ends. The Oncomine TCR Beta short-read assay was applied to DNA of cultured CD4+ T cells. TCRdb reanalysed the PCR reads using MiXCR and keeps one entry per CDR3 protein. This table holds 20,000 to 25,000 distinct CDR3 sequences, approximately 59% found once. Treatment indicated: approximately 10-day PBMC culture with coronavirus spike peptide pools or control peptides (ViraFEST assay). Two million PBMCs per well were cultured with about 10 IU/ml IL-2 and 10 ug/ml peptide pools. Of note for this clonotype: The target antigen is unknown.

The chain is built from TRBV7-2 and TRBJ2-5; D gene ambiguous. Specimen: CD4+ T cells from blood, cultured in vitro, collected after SARS-CoV-2 vaccination. This TCR was recovered from a human donor who received a COVID-19 vaccine. DNA for the CDR3: TGTGCCAGCAGCCCGCAGACGCAAGAGACCCAGTACTTC. As protein: CASSPQTQETQYF.